A selection of T cell receptor beta chains follows, all from one sample in a study of T cell repertoires in aging, cancer and after chemotherapy. TCRdb recomputed calls from the multiplex PCR reads with MiXCR, one row per CDR3 protein. Counted here are thousands of distinct CDR3 sequences, approximately 23% occurring once; the ten biggest clones make up roughly 8%. The sequenced sample was blood. The source is a human donor with a blood cancer. The CDR3 runs from the conserved cysteine through the conserved F or W. The D gene is left open where the match is weak. Rows give clone size only sometimes, using once, few, many, or a class for an expanded clone.

J | V | size | D | CDR3 | DNA
TRBJ2-7 | TRBV10-3 | few | NA | CATTSAAYEQYF | TGTGCCACCACTTCGGCCGCCTACGAGCAGTACTTC
TRBJ2-2 | TRBV9 | NA | NA | CASSVATRENTGELFF | TGTGCCAGCAGCGTAGCTACAAGGGAGAACACCGGGGAGCTGTTTTTT
TRBJ1-3 | TRBV6-2/TRBV6-3 | medium-sized | TRBD1 | CASLTRDSSGNTIYF | TGTGCCAGCCTGACCCGGGACAGCTCTGGAAACACCATATATTTT
TRBJ2-1 | TRBV7-2 | NA | TRBD2 | CASSSRLAGVNEQFF | TGTGCCAGCAGCTCCCGACTAGCGGGAGTTAATGAGCAGTTCTTC
TRBJ2-7 | TRBV19 | medium-sized | TRBD1 | CATSGLGTGGIEQYF | TGTGCCACCTCTGGGTTGGGGACAGGGGGCATCGAGCAGTACTTC
TRBJ1-2 | TRBV24-1 | NA | NA | CATRSGLFYGYTF | TGTGCCACCAGATCCGGACTGTTCTATGGCTACACCTTC
TRBJ1-5 | TRBV19 | large | TRBD1 | CASRIGTGGQTQHF | TGTGCCAGTAGGATCGGGACAGGGGGCCAGACCCAGCATTTT
TRBJ1-1 | TRBV7-2 | NA | NA | CASREDQNTEAFF | TGTGCCAGCAGGGAGGACCAGAACACTGAAGCTTTCTTT
TRBJ1-2 | TRBV6-5 | medium-sized | TRBD1 | CASSYSGTGNDGYTF | TGTGCCAGCAGTTACTCGGGGACAGGGAACGATGGCTACACCTTC
TRBJ2-3 | TRBV6-5 | NA | TRBD2 | CASRALAGGGGAQYF | TGTGCCAGCAGAGCTCTAGCGGGAGGCGGGGGGGCGCAGTATTTT
TRBJ2-7 | TRBV11-2 | few | NA | CASSGGGSPYEQYF | TGTGCCAGCAGCGGAGGGGGCTCCCCCTACGAGCAGTACTTC
TRBJ1-1 | TRBV30 | medium-sized | NA | CAWSVGSSAFF | TGTGCCTGGAGTGTAGGAAGTTCTGCTTTCTTT
TRBJ2-2 | TRBV15 | medium-sized | NA | CATSRDQGTPGELFF | TGTGCCACCAGCAGAGATCAGGGAACACCCGGGGAGCTGTTTTTT
TRBJ1-1 | TRBV12-3/TRBV12-4 | NA | NA | CASSYRDPSNTEAFF | TGTGCCAGCAGTTACAGGGACCCCTCGAACACTGAAGCTTTCTTT
TRBJ2-1 | TRBV6-6 | NA | TRBD2 | CASSYSSGGHEQFF | TGTGCCAGCAGTTACTCTAGCGGGGGCCATGAGCAGTTCTTC
TRBJ2-1 | TRBV6-4 | NA | TRBD2 | CASSDETSGRAVFF | TGTGCCAGCAGTGACGAGACTAGCGGGAGAGCAGTGTTCTTC
TRBJ1-1 | TRBV6-5 | medium-sized | NA | CASSYSTYSTEAFF | TGTGCCAGCAGTTACTCCACGTATAGCACTGAAGCTTTCTTT
TRBJ2-2 | TRBV19 | NA | TRBD1 | CASRVRPGQGRTGELFF | TGTGCCAGTAGAGTTAGACCGGGACAGGGCCGTACCGGGGAGCTGTTTTTT
TRBJ1-4 | TRBV19 | large | TRBD1 | CASSTDREGTTNEKLFF | TGTGCCAGTAGTACTGACAGGGAGGGAACCACTAATGAAAAACTGTTTTTT
TRBJ2-5 | TRBV7-2 | NA | TRBD2 | CASSPQGLAGGVETQYF | TGTGCCAGCAGCCCCCAGGGACTAGCGGGAGGGGTAGAGACCCAGTACTTC
TRBJ2-3 | TRBV20-1 | NA | NA | CSARLQGPTDTQYF | TGCAGTGCTAGACTCCAGGGGCCCACAGATACGCAGTATTTT
TRBJ2-3 | TRBV6-1 | medium-sized | TRBD1 | CASSEATGAKDTDTQYF | TGTGCCAGCAGTGAAGCGACAGGGGCGAAGGACACAGATACGCAGTATTTT
TRBJ2-1 | TRBV6-1 | NA | TRBD1 | CASSPRTGGHEQFF | TGTGCCAGCAGCCCCCGGACAGGGGGCCATGAGCAGTTCTTC
TRBJ2-3 | TRBV27 | medium-sized | TRBD2 | CANQGAGGGGAQYF | TGTGCCAACCAGGGAGCGGGAGGCGGGGGGGCGCAGTATTTT
TRBJ1-6 | TRBV10-1 | few | NA | CASIVIYNSPLHF | TGCGCCAGCATAGTTATTTATAATTCACCCCTCCACTTT
TRBJ1-2 | TRBV2 | NA | NA | CASQYPRDNSNYGYTF | TGTGCCAGCCAGTACCCCCGGGACAACTCTAACTATGGCTACACCTTC
TRBJ2-5 | TRBV18 | large | NA | CASSLRTQYF | TGTGCCAGCTCCCTCAGGACCCAGTACTTC
TRBJ2-6 | TRBV5-6 | medium-sized | TRBD1 | CASSTDRGGLRMLAGANVLTF | TGTGCCAGCAGCACAGACAGGGGTGGGCTCCGAATGTTAGCTGGGGCCAACGTCCTGACTTTC
TRBJ2-5 | TRBV20-1 | NA | NA | CSAREWGAGETQYF | TGCAGTGCTAGAGAATGGGGGGCCGGGGAGACCCAGTACTTC
TRBJ1-5 | TRBV6-1 | medium-sized | NA | CASTRAGDNNQPQHF | TGTGCCAGCACGAGGGCAGGTGACAACAATCAGCCCCAGCATTTT
TRBJ1-1 | TRBV12-3/TRBV12-4 | medium-sized | NA | CASSLDSYFGAFF | TGTGCCAGCAGTTTAGACAGTTACTTCGGCGCTTTCTTT
TRBJ1-2 | TRBV30 | medium-sized | NA | CAWGTRGYGYTF | TGTGCCTGGGGAACCAGGGGCTATGGCTACACCTTC
TRBJ2-5 | TRBV28 | once | TRBD1 | CASSFGTGGGETQYF | TGTGCCAGCAGTTTCGGGACAGGGGGTGGAGAGACCCAGTACTTC
TRBJ2-3 | TRBV6-1 | NA | TRBD2 | CASSRGGTDTQYF | TGTGCCAGCAGCCGGGGGGGCACAGATACGCAGTATTTT
TRBJ2-3 | TRBV6-5 | medium-sized | NA | CASSPLLRKGQLLEQYF | TGTGCCAGCAGCCCGCTGCTTAGAAAGGGGCAACTTCTGGAGCAGTATTTT
TRBJ2-1 | TRBV20-1 | NA | TRBD2 | CSARDPGTNYNEQFF | TGCAGTGCTAGAGACCCCGGGACTAACTACAATGAGCAGTTCTTC
TRBJ2-2 | TRBV24-1 | few | NA | CATSDFVGPTGELFF | TGTGCCACCAGTGATTTCGTCGGACCGACCGGGGAGCTGTTTTTT